One sample yielded the 23 T cell receptor beta chains listed below, sequenced in a study of cytomegalovirus exposure and HLA in healthy donors. 13 Jbeta primers and 60 Vbeta primers were used for the PCR. Some clones are missing from TCRdb's copy, which holds only in-frame ones; the method was immunoSEQ multiplex PCR. The sample consists of approximately 250,000 clones, around 80% of them appearing once. The sequenced sample consisted of PBMCs. These receptor sequences come from a boy aged 5 to 17 in good health and CMV-seronegative.

The rearrangement joins TRBV5-5 to TRBJ2-7, with unresolved D. Germline CDR1 and CDR2: SGHKS and YYEKEE (reference sequence). V gave up 1 base and J gave up 4 bases, with 12 bases separating them. The CDR3 totals 14 residues. DNA of the CDR3: TGTGCCAGCAGCTTGCCGCAGGAAAGATACGAGCAGTACTTC. Amino acid sequence: CASSLPQERYEQYF.

A few counts support this clone. This chain joins TRBV30 and TRBJ1-1, with TRBD1 matching over 8 bases. The CDR3 length is 17 residues. Per the germline V gene, CDR1 is GTSNPN and CDR2 is SVGIG (reference sequence). The junction had 9 bases not matched to a gene; V was cut back by 0 bases and J by 0 bases. The CDR3 coding sequence is TGTGCCTGGAGTGTAGGGACAGGATTAAACATGAACACTGAAGCTTTCTTT. Translation: CAWSVGTGLNMNTEAFF.

The chain uses TRBV19 and TRBJ2-7, with 9 bases lining up with TRBD1. Per germline, CDR1 LNHDA and CDR2 SQIVND (reference sequence). The CDR3 has 15 residues. The ends lost 0 bases at V and 3 bases at J; junction bases unmatched: 3. CDR3 coding DNA: TGTGCCAGTAGTATAGAAGGGACAGGGTTCTACGAGCAGTACTTC. Protein: CASSIEGTGFYEQYF.

The chain is built from TRBV13 and TRBJ2-5; no reliable D call. This CDR3 has 17 residues. The V end lost 1 base, the J end lost 5 bases, and 20 bases lay between the germline ends. CDR1 is PRHDT, CDR2 FYEKMQ, per germline (reference sequence). CDR3 residues: CASSLAVGPSGWETQYF. CDR3 in DNA: TGTGCCAGCAGCTTAGCAGTCGGTCCGTCGGGTTGGGAGACCCAGTACTTC.

Concerning this clone itself: The sample has other DNA sequences that encode this CDR3 too. The V call is TRBV14, the J call TRBJ2-7; TRBD1 is a possible D gene (6 bases). The V gene's germline CDR1 is SGHDN and CDR2 FVKESK. The CDR3 totals 12 residues. The V and J ends lost 3 bases and 6 bases respectively, with 9 bases between them. This chain's CDR3 is CASSQTGGEQYF. CDR3 DNA: TGTGCCAGCAGCCAGACAGGAGGCGAGCAGTACTTC.

The chain is built from TRBV27 and TRBJ2-1; 9 bases line up with TRBD1. V trimming: 5 bases; J trimming: 10 bases; junction bases outside the gene matches: 6. The CDR3 is 13 residues long. Germline V gene lookup returns CDR1 MNHEY and CDR2 SMNVEV (reference sequence). CDR3 nucleotide sequence: TGTGCCAGCAGTCCATTCGGGACAGGGGAGCAGTTCTTC. Translated, it gives CASSPFGTGEQFF.

V gene TRBV20-1 combines with J gene TRBJ2-5; TRBD2 is a possible D gene (5 bases). Germline lookup yields CDR1 DFQATT and CDR2 SNEGSKA (reference sequence). This CDR3 comprises 11 residues. CDR3 loop: CTVGGQETQYF. CDR3 DNA: TGCACCGTAGGAGGCCAAGAGACCCAGTACTTC.

The chain carries TRBV19 and TRBJ1-2; D possibly corresponds to TRBD1 (6 bases). Trimming took off 2 bases at V and 0 bases at J, with 7 bases between the two ends. The CDR3 contains 14 residues. Germline CDR1 LNHDA, CDR2 SQIVND (reference sequence). CDR3 nucleotide sequence: TGTGCCAGTAGTATAACAGGGTCTAACTATGGCTACACCTTC. Translating gives CASSITGSNYGYTF.

The CDR3 nucleotides are TGTGCCATCAGTGAGTCGATGGCGGGGGAGTACAATGAGCAGTTCTTC. Translated, it gives CAISESMAGEYNEQFF. This chain connects TRBV10-3 to TRBJ2-1, with 7 bases that match TRBD2. This CDR3 is built from 16 residues. Per the germline V gene, CDR1 is ENHRY and CDR2 is SYGVKD. J lost 4 bases, V lost 0 bases, and 6 bases had no gene match.

The V call is TRBV10-1, the J call TRBJ1-2, with TRBD1 matching 10 bases. The CDR3 has 13 amino acids. Germline V CDR1 and CDR2: WNHNN, SYGVQD (reference sequence). Losses at the gene ends were 6 bases for V and 7 bases for J; bases not matched to a gene: 5. The CDR3: CASSRDRGTGYTF. The CDR3 DNA reads as TGCGCCAGCAGCCGGGACAGGGGTACTGGCTACACCTTC.

The J gene is TRBJ1-2, the V gene TRBV11-3, with D hard to call. Per the germline V gene, CDR1 is SGHNT and CDR2 is YENEEA. The length of the CDR3 is 15 residues. The ends were cut back, 2 bases at V and 4 bases at J, with 14 bases in the middle. The CDR3 sequence: CASSLTSQDSYGYTF. The DNA of the CDR3 is TGTGCCAGCAGCTTAACATCTCAGGATAGCTATGGCTACACCTTC. The whole variable domain, filled in from reference TRBV11-3 and TRBJ1-2, reads EAGVVQSPRYKIIEKKQPVAFWCNPISGHNTLYWYLQNLGQGPELLIRYENEEAVDDSQLPKDRFSAERLKGVDSTLKIQPAELGDSAVYLCASSLTSQDSYGYTFGSGTRLTVV.

The chain combines TRBV5-1 with TRBJ1-1, with unresolved D. CDR1 is SGHRS, CDR2 YFSETQ, per germline. Trimming stripped 4 bases from V and 0 bases from J, with 13 bases between. CDR3 size: 15 residues. The CDR3 region has the DNA TGCGCCAGCAGCGGAACCTTAGGAGTGAACACTGAAGCTTTCTTT. Its protein is CASSGTLGVNTEAFF.

V gene TRBV5-4 combines with J gene TRBJ2-7; perhaps TRBD2 as D (7 bases). Per the germline V gene, CDR1 is SGHNT and CDR2 is YYREEE (reference sequence). The V and J ends lost 1 base and 5 bases respectively, with 13 bases between them. The CDR3 is 14 amino acids. CDR3 sequence reads: CASSLIRGGHEQYF. CDR3 DNA sequence: TGTGCCAGCAGCTTGATAAGGGGGGGGCACGAGCAGTACTTC.

The chain couples TRBV27 to TRBJ2-1, with 8 bases fitting TRBD2. With 7 bases clipped from V and 6 bases from J, the junction kept 11 bases outside the gene matches. CDR3 length: 15 amino acids. Germline lookup yields CDR1 MNHEY and CDR2 SMNVEV (reference sequence). The CDR3: CASNILGGRSNEQFF. The CDR3 DNA reads as TGTGCCAGCAACATACTGGGCGGGAGGAGCAATGAGCAGTTCTTC.

The genes are TRBV2 and TRBJ1-5; 9 positions agree with TRBD1. Germline trimming cut 6 bases from V and 5 bases from J; bases unmatched to any gene: 11. This CDR3 region has 16 residues. Germline lookup yields CDR1 SNHLY and CDR2 FYNNEI. The CDR3 region has the DNA TGTGCCAGCAGCCTCCTGGGACAGGGAAAAGATCAGCCCCAGCATTTT. It translates to CASSLLGQGKDQPQHF.

In the case of this clone: An end of the junction does not agree with germline; a read error may underlie this. This rearrangement joins TRBV7-9 to TRBJ1-5; D call uncertain. The CDR3 runs 17 residues. Germline CDR1 reads SEHNR; CDR2 reads FQNEAQ (reference sequence). The DNA for the CDR3 is TGTTCCAGCAGCCTCCACCTAGTAGAGGGCGCCAATCAGCCCCAGCATTTT. Its protein product is CSSSLHLVEGANQPQHF. The entire variable domain, with the rest obtained from reference TRBV7-9 and TRBJ1-5, is as follows: DTGVSQNPRHKITKRGQNVTFRCDPISEHNRLYWYRQTLGQGPEFLTYFQNEAQLEKSRLLSDRFSAERPKGSFSTLEIQRTEQGDSAMYLCSSSLHLVEGANQPQHFGDGTRLSIL.

The chain carries TRBV5-6 and TRBJ2-7; 8 bases map to TRBD1. The germline gives CDR1 SGHDT, CDR2 YYEEEE. The CDR3 covers 14 residues. Losses at the gene ends were 1 base for V and 5 bases for J; bases not matched to a gene: 5. CDR3 region: CASSLPTGADEQYF. DNA for the CDR3: TGTGCCAGCAGCTTGCCGACAGGGGCGGACGAGCAGTACTTC.

This sequence joins TRBV29-1 and TRBJ2-5; D is unresolved. This CDR3 contains 10 residues. Trimming took off 4 bases at V and 5 bases at J, with 5 bases between the two ends. Germline V gene data show CDR1 as SQVTM and CDR2 as ANQGSEA. This chain's CDR3 is CSVGVETQYF. DNA for the CDR3: TGCAGCGTTGGCGTGGAGACCCAGTACTTC.

CDR3 DNA: TGTGCCAGCAGCGCGGGACTAGCGGGGTCCTACGAGCAGTACTTC. This encodes CASSAGLAGSYEQYF. V usage is TRBV7-6 and J usage is TRBJ2-7; TRBD2 aligns across 13 bases. The CDR3 spans 15 residues. The ends lost 5 bases at V and 1 base at J; junction bases unmatched: 2. CDR1 is SGHVS and CDR2 is FNYEAQ in the germline V gene.

The J gene is TRBJ1-1, the V gene TRBV27, with TRBD1 matching 10 bases. The CDR3 sequence is 14 residues long. J gave up 5 bases and V 3 bases, and 3 bases lay outside the gene matches. Germline CDR1 reads MNHEY; CDR2 reads SMNVEV (reference sequence). CDR3 bases: TGTGCCAGCAGTTTGACAGGGGGCTATACTGAAGCTTTCTTT. This gives the protein CASSLTGGYTEAFF.

The chain uses TRBV4-1 and TRBJ1-1, with 9 bases identical to TRBD1. This CDR3 comprises 17 residues. The germline V gene encodes CDR1 MGHRA and CDR2 YSYEKL. With V trimmed by 0 bases and J by 4 bases, 9 bases remained unmatched. The CDR3 sequence: CASSQDGTGRLGTEAFF. The CDR3 DNA follows: TGCGCCAGCAGCCAAGATGGGACAGGGAGGTTGGGCACTGAAGCTTTCTTT.

The V gene is TRBV5-5, the J gene TRBJ1-2; 10 positions agree with TRBD1. Germline V gene data show CDR1 as SGHKS and CDR2 as YYEKEE (reference sequence). Trimming cost V 5 bases and J 7 bases; bases outside gene matches: 8. The length of the CDR3 is 14 residues. In DNA, the CDR3 is TGTGCCAGCAGTCGACAAGGGACAGGGGTTGGCTACACCTTC. Protein: CASSRQGTGVGYTF.

The rearrangement joins TRBV5-1 to TRBJ2-5, with D hard to call. The CDR3 is made up of 12 amino acids. Germline lookup yields CDR1 SGHRS and CDR2 YFSETQ. Trimming took off 1 base at V and 5 bases at J, with 6 bases between the two ends. CDR3 coding DNA: TGCGCCAGCAGCTTGAGCCTGGAGACCCAGTACTTC. Translation gives CASSLSLETQYF. The full variable domain, rest sourced from reference TRBV5-1 and TRBJ2-5, is KAGVTQTPRYLIKTRGQQVTLSCSPISGHRSVSWYQQTPGQGLQFLFEYFSETQRNKGNFPGRFSGRQFSNSRSEMNVSTLELGDSALYLCASSLSLETQYFGPGTRLLVL.